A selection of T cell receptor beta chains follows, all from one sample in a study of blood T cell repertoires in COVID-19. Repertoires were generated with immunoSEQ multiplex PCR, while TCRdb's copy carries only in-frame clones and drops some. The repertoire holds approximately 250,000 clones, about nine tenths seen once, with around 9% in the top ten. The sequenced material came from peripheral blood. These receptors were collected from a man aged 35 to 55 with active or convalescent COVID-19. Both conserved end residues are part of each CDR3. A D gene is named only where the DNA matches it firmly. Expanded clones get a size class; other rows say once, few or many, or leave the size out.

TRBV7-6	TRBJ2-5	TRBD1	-	TGTGCCAGCAGCTCGTCAGGACAGGGTCTGGAGACCCAGTACTTC	CASSSSGQGLETQYF
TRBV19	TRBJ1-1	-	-	TGTGCCAGTAGTTTCACTCAGGGATCTGAAGCTTTCTTT	CASSFTQGSEAFF
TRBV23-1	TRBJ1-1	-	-	TGCGCCAGCAGTCAATCGAAGGGGTTAAACACTGAAGCTTTCTTT	CASSQSKGLNTEAFF
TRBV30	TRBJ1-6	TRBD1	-	TGTGCCTGGAGTCCCATTCATACCAGGGGGCCCGACTCCTATAATTCACCCCTCCACTTT	CAWSPIHTRGPDSYNSPLHF
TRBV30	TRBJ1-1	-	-	TGTGCCTGCAGGGAGGGTACTGAAGCTTTCTTT	CACREGTEAFF
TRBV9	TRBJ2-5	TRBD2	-	TGTGCCAGCAGCGCAGAGCGGGAAGGAGAGACCCAGTACTTC	CASSAEREGETQYF
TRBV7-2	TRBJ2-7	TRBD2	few	TGTGCCAGCAGCATCAGAGGACTAGCGGGGGGCCTTAGCTCCTACGAGCAGTACTTC	CASSIRGLAGGLSSYEQYF
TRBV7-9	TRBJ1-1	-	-	TGTGCCAGCAGCTCCCTGGAGAGTTTGAACACTGAAGCTTTCTTT	CASSSLESLNTEAFF
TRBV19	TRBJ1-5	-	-	TGTGCCAGTAGTATCGGGGGGAAGGGCAATCAGCCCCAGCATTTT	CASSIGGKGNQPQHF
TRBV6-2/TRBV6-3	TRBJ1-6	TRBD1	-	TGTGCCAGCAGTATGACAGGGGGCTCGAATTCACCCCTCCACTTT	CASSMTGGSNSPLHF
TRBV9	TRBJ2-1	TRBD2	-	TGTGCCAGCAGCGACCCGAGCGGGGGGTCCTACAATGAGCAGTTCTTC	CASSDPSGGSYNEQFF
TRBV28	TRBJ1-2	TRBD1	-	TGTGCCAGCAGTTCGCAGGGGGCGCGTGGCTACACCTTC	CASSSQGARGYTF
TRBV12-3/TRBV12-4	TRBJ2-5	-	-	TGTGCCAGCAGCCCGAGAGGTGAAGAGACCCAGTACTTC	CASSPRGEETQYF
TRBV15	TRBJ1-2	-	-	TGTGCCACCAGTTCGGGCAGGGGCCAGCGCGGCTACACCTTC	CATSSGRGQRGYTF
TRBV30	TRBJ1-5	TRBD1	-	TGTGCCTGGAGTGTACAGACAGGGGATCAGCCCCAGCATTTT	CAWSVQTGDQPQHF
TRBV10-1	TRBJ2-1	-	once	TGCGCCAGCAGTGAGTCGAAAGGACTACCTTACAATGAGCAGTTCTTC	CASSESKGLPYNEQFF
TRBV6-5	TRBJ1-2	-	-	TGTGCCAGCAGTTATTCTCCGGGGGGGTCAGACTATGGCTACACCTTC	CASSYSPGGSDYGYTF
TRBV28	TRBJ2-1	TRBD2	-	TGTGCCCTCAGTGGGGGGGCCTACAATGAGCAGTTCTTC	CALSGGAYNEQFF
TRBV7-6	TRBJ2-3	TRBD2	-	TGTGCCAGCAGCCCTCACCCCACGGGACTAGCGGACACAGATACGCAGTATTTT	CASSPHPTGLADTDTQYF
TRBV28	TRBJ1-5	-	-	TGTGCCAGCAGTTGGGCAGGGATTAATCAGCCCCAGCATTTT	CASSWAGINQPQHF
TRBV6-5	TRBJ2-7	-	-	TGTGCCAGCGAGCGGACGATCTACGAGCAGTACTTC	CASERTIYEQYF
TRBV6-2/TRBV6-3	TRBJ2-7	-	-	TGTGCCAGCAGCCACCGGGAGACGTACTTTCACTTC	CASSHRETYFHF
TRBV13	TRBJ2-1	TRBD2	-	TGTGCCAGCAGGGGGACTAATGGGAATGAGCAGTTCTTC	CASRGTNGNEQFF
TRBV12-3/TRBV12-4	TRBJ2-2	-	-	TGTGCCAGCAGTTTAACCGAGGGCGGGGAGCTGTTTTTT	CASSLTEGGELFF
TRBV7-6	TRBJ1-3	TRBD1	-	TGTGCCAGCAGCGTCGACAGGGGTTCCTCTGGAAACACCATATATTTT	CASSVDRGSSGNTIYF
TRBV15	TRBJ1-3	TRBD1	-	TGTGCCACCAGCAGAGGCGTGACAGGGGGCAGGAACACCATATATTTT	CATSRGVTGGRNTIYF
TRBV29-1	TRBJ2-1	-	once	TGCAGCGCCAAGGCGGGGGAGCAGTTCTTC	CSAKAGEQFF
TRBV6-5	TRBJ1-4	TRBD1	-	TGTGCCACCAGGGGGACAGGTGCAACTAATGAAAAACTGTTTTTT	CATRGTGATNEKLFF
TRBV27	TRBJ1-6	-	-	TGTGCCAGCAGGCGAGGAGATTCACCCCTCCACTTT	CASRRGDSPLHF
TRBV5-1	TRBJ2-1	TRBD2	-	TGCGCCAGCAGCCCTAGCGGGGGTGCACATGAGCAGTTCTTC	CASSPSGGAHEQFF
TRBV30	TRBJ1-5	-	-	TGTGCCTCCCAACGGGGGGATAGCAATCAGCCCCAGCATTTT	CASQRGDSNQPQHF
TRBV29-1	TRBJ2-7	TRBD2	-	TGCAGCGTGGGAGTAGCGGGATTGTGGGAGCAGTACTTC	CSVGVAGLWEQYF
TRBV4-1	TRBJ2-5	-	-	TGCGCCAGCAGCCAAGAATGGCGGGTCGAGACCCAGTACTTC	CASSQEWRVETQYF
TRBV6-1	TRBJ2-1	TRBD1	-	TGTGCCAGCAGTGCTACAGGGGGCGCGGCCTACAATGAGCAGTTCTTC	CASSATGGAAYNEQFF
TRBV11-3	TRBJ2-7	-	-	TGTGCCAGCAGCCCTCCAGGTCTGTCCTACGAGCAGTACTTC	CASSPPGLSYEQYF
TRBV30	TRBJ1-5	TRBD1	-	TGTGCCTGGAGTGTCGCAGGGGGAAGCAATCAGCCCCAGCATTTT	CAWSVAGGSNQPQHF
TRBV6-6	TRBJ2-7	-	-	TGTGCCAGCAGCAACGACTATACCTACGAGCAGTACTTC	CASSNDYTYEQYF
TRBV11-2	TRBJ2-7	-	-	TGTGCCAGCGCCAGTTCCTACGAGCAGTACTTC	CASASSYEQYF